Following are 2 T cell receptor beta chains from one sample sequenced in a study of CD8+ T cells in alopecia areata (dated by TCRdb to the late 2010s). The protocol used for the library was the immunoSEQ multiplex PCR assay. RNA was extracted from all samples and reverse transcribed into cDNA as template for TCR sequencing. What TCRdb holds here is the immuneACCESS table cut down to in-frame rearrangements. Part of the clones is not present; checked against another copy, under half of the missing clones reflect an unresolved V gene, and the others are unexplained. This sample gives some 240,000 clones in total; approximately 57% of them show up just once. Clones ranked in the top ten supply around 1.4% of the sample. The intended sense of this specimen's time point label: less than five weeks on oral tofacitinib. Interpreted using the paper, the treatment or condition label stands for: oral pan-JAK inhibitor, 5-10 mg twice daily.

The source material was CD4+ T cells sorted from blood, sampled at week 4, from a patient treated with tofacitinib. Receptors were obtained from a human donor with alopecia areata.

This clone turned up a few times. This chain connects TRBV7-2 to TRBJ1-4; D perhaps matches TRBD1 (6 bases). V lost 3 bases to trimming and J lost 7 bases, with 12 bases between them. The germline V gene has CDR1 SGHTA and CDR2 FQGNSA. This CDR3 region has 14 residues. This CDR3 reads CASSLDRGSEKLFF. CDR3 bases: TGTGCCAGCAGCTTGGACAGAGGGAGTGAAAAACTGTTTTTT.

Only one count was recorded for this clone. The J gene is TRBJ2-7, the V gene TRBV4-1, with no clear D. Trimming pared 4 bases from V and 7 bases from J, leaving 17 bases between. The CDR3 has 14 residues. CDR1 is MGHRA, CDR2 YSYEKL, per germline. As DNA, the CDR3 is TGCGCCAGCAGCCCCGTTACGGCTCCCTCAGAGCAGTACTTC. It specifies CASSPVTAPSEQYF.